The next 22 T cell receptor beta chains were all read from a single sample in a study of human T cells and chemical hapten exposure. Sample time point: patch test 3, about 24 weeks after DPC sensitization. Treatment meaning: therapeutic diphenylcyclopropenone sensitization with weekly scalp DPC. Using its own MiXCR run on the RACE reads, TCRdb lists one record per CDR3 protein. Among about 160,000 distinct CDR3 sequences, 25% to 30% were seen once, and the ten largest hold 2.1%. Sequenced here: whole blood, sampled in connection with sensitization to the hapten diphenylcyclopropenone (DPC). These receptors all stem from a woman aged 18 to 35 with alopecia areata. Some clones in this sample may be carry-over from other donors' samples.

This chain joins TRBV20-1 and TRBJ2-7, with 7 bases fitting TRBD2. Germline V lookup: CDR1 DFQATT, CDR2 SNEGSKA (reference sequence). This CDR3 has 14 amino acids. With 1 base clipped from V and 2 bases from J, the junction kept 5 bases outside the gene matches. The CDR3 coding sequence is TGCAGTGCTAGAGGAAGTGGGGGGGCCTACGAGCAGTACTTC. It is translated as CSARGSGGAYEQYF.

CDR3 DNA: TGTGCCAGCAGCGTAGAAGGACTAGCGGGCTCTGGGGCCAACGTCCTGACTTTC. Protein: CASSVEGLAGSGANVLTF. The chain recombines TRBV9 with TRBJ2-6; TRBD2 matches 11 bases. Germline CDR1 reads SGDLS; CDR2 reads YYNGEE. The CDR3 has 18 amino acids. The V and J ends lost 0 bases and 0 bases, in that order; junction bases with no gene match: 2.

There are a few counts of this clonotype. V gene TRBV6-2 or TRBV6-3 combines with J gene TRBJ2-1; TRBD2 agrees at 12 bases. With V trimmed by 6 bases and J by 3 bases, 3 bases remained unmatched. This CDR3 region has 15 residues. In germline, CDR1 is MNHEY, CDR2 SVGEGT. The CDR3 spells CASSLAGGYYNEQFF. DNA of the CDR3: TGTGCCAGCAGCCTAGCGGGAGGGTACTACAATGAGCAGTTCTTC.

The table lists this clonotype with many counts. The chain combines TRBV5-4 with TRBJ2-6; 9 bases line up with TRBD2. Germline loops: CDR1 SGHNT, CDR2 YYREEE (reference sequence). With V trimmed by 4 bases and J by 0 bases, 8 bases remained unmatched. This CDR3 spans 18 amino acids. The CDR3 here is CASSLFTSGFSGANVLTF. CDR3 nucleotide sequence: TGTGCCAGCAGCCTATTTACTAGCGGGTTCTCTGGGGCCAACGTCCTGACTTTC.

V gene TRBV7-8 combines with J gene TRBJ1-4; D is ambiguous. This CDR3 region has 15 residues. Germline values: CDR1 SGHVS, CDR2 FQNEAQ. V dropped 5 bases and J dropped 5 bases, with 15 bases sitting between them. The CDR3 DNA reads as TGTGCCAGCAGCCCCCCGGATAGCTTCAATGAAAAACTGTTTTTT. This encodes CASSPPDSFNEKLFF.

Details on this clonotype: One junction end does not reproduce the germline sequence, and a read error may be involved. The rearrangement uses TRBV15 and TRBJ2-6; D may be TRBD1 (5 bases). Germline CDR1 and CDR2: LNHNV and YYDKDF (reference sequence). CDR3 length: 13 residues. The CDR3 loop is CATSFSGASVLTF. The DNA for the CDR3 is TGTGCCACCAGCTTCTCTGGGGCCAGCGTCCTGACTTTC. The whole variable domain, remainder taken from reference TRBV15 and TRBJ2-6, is DAMVIQNPRYQVTQFGKPVTLSCSQTLNHNVMYWYQQKSSQAPKLLFHYYDKDFNNEADTPDNFQSRRPNTSFCFLDIRSPGLGDTAMYLCATSFSGASVLTFGAGSRLTVL.

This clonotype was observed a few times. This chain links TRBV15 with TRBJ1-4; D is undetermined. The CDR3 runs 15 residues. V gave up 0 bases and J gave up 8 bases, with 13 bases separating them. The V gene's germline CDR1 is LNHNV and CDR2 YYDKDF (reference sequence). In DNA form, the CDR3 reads TGTGCCACCAGCAGAGATCAGAGGGTGGAGGAAAAACTGTTTTTT. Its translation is CATSRDQRVEEKLFF.

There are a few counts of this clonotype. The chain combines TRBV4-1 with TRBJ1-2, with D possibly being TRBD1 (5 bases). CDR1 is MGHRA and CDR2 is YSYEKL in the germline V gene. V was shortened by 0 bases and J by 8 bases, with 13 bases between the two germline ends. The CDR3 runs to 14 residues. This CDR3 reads CASSQEGRVYGYTF. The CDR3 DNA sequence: TGCGCCAGCAGCCAAGAGGGCAGGGTATACGGCTACACCTTC.

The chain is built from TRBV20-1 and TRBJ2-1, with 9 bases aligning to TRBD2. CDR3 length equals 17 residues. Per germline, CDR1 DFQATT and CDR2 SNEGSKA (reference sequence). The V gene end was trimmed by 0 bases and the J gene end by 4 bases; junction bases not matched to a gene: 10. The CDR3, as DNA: TGCAGTGCTAGAGATCCTAGCGGGATACCCCTGTACAATGAGCAGTTCTTC. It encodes CSARDPSGIPLYNEQFF.

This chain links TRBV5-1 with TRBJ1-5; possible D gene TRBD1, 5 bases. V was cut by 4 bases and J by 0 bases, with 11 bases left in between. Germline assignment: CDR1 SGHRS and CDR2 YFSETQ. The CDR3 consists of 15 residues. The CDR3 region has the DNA TGCGCCAGCAGCCCAGACAGAGATAGCAATCAGCCCCAGCATTTT. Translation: CASSPDRDSNQPQHF.

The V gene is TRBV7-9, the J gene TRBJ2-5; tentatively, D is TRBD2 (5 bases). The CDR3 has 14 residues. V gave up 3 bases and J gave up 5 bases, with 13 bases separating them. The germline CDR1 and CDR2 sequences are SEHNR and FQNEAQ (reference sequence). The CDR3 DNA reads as TGTGCCAGCAGCTTCCAAGGTGGCGGGGAGACCCAGTACTTC. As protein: CASSFQGGGETQYF.

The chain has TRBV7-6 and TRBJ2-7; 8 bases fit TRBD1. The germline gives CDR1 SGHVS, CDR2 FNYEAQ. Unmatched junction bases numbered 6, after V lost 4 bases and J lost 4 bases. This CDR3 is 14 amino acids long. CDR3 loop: CASSSQGGMYEQYF. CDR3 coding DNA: TGTGCCAGCAGCTCACAGGGGGGAATGTACGAGCAGTACTTC. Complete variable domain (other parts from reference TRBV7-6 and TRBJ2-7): GAGVSQSPRYKVTKRGQDVALRCDPISGHVSLYWYRQALGQGPEFLTYFNYEAQQDKSGLPNDRFSAERPEGSISTLTIQRTEQRDSAMYRCASSSQGGMYEQYFGPGTRLTVT.

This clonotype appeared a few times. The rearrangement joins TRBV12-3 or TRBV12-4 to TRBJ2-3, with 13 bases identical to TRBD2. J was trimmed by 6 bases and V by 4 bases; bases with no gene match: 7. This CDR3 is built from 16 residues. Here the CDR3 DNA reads TGTGCCAGCAGTTCCCGACTAGCGGGAGGATTGGATACGCAGTATTTT. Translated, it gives CASSSRLAGGLDTQYF.

CDR3 in DNA: TGCGCCAGCAGCTTGAGACAGGGAGGATTCTCTGAAGCTTTCTTT. Translating gives CASSLRQGGFSEAFF. This chain connects TRBV5-1 to TRBJ1-1; 7 positions match TRBD1. CDR3 length: 15 residues. Looked up from germline, CDR1 is SGHRS and CDR2 is YFSETQ. Unmatched junction bases numbered 9, after V lost 1 base and J lost 6 bases.

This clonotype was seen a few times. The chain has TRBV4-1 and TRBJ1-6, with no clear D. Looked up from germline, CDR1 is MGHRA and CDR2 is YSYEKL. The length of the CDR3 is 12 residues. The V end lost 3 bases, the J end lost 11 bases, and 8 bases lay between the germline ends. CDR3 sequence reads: CASSHRGPPLHF. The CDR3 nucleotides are TGCGCCAGCAGCCACCGCGGCCCACCCCTCCACTTT.

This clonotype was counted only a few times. CDR3 loop: CASSLSVLVDTQYF. The CDR3 coding sequence is TGTGCCAGCAGCCTCTCCGTGCTTGTAGATACGCAGTATTTT. This sequence joins TRBV7-8 and TRBJ2-3; D not certain. Trimming shortened V by 5 bases and J by 5 bases, and 14 bases separated the two germline ends. This CDR3 is 14 amino acids long. Looked up from germline, CDR1 is SGHVS and CDR2 is FQNEAQ.

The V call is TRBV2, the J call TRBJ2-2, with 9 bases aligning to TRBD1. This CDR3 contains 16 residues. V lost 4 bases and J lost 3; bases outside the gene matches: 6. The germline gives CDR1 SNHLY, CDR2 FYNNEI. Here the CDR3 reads CASSVLDRGDTGELFF. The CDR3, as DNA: TGTGCCAGCAGTGTCCTGGACAGGGGAGACACCGGGGAGCTGTTTTTT.

The CDR3 loop reads CASGESGNQPQHF. The CDR3 DNA reads TGTGCCAGCGGGGAGTCGGGTAATCAGCCCCAGCATTTT. The V and J genes are TRBV5-5 and TRBJ1-5; D remains ambiguous. V was trimmed by 7 bases and J by 4 bases, leaving 12 bases between them. The germline CDR1 and CDR2 sequences are SGHKS and YYEKEE (reference sequence). There are 13 residues in the CDR3. Looking up the rest from reference TRBV5-5 and TRBJ1-5 gives the full variable domain: DAGVTQSPTHLIKTRGQQVTLRCSPISGHKSVSWYQQVLGQGPQFIFQYYEKEERGRGNFPDRFSARQFPNYSSELNVNALLLGDSALYLCASGESGNQPQHFGDGTRLSIL.

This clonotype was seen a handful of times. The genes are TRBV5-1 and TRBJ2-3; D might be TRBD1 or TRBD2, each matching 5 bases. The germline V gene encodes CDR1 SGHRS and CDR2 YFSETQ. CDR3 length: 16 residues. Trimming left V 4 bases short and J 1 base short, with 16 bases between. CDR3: CASSPGRGAGTDTQYF. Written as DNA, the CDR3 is TGCGCCAGCAGCCCGGGGCGAGGGGCGGGCACAGATACGCAGTATTTT. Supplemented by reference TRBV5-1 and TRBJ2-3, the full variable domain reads KAGVTQTPRYLIKTRGQQVTLSCSPISGHRSVSWYQQTPGQGLQFLFEYFSETQRNKGNFPGRFSGRQFSNSRSEMNVSTLELGDSALYLCASSPGRGAGTDTQYFGPGTRLTVL.

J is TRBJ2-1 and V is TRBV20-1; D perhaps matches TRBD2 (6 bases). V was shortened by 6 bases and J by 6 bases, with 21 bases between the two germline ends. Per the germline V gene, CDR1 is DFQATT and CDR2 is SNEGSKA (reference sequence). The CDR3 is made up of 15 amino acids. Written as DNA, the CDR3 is TGCAGTGCGTCGAACCTAGCGTACCCTCCCAATGAGCAGTTCTTC. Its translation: CSASNLAYPPNEQFF.

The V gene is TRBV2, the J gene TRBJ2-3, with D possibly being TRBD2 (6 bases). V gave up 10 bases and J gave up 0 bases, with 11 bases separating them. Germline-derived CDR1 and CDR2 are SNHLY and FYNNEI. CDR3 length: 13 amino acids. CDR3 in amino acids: CATKRVSTDTQYF. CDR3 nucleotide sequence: TGTGCCACAAAGCGGGTTAGCACAGATACGCAGTATTTT.

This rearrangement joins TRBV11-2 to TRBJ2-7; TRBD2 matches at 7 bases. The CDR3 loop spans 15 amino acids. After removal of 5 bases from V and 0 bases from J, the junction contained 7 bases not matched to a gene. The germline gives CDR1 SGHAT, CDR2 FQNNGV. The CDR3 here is CASSPRQRGSYEQYF. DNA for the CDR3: TGTGCCAGCAGCCCTAGGCAGCGGGGCTCCTACGAGCAGTACTTC.